The clone carrying this T cell receptor beta chain was observed a handful of times. The germline gives CDR1 SNHLY, CDR2 FYNNEI. This CDR3 has 14 residues. The V and J ends lost 6 bases and 5 bases respectively, with 13 bases between them. This specimen comes from a study of blood T cell repertoires in COVID-19. Across the study: In each case, the material was cDNA or gDNA derived from T cells, B-cell-depleted T cells, or PBMCs.

Clones were read by immunoSEQ multiplex PCR, and TCRdb kept only the in-frame ones, dropping some. The sample records approximately 100,000 clones, 71% being singletons. This receptor was obtained from a human donor with acute or convalescent COVID-19. The donor label of this sample is uncertain. Sequencing was carried out using peripheral blood. The chain joins TRBV2 to TRBJ1-4, with D hard to call. CDR3 in amino acids: CASRPPRVNEKLFF. The CDR3 bases are TGTGCCAGCAGGCCACCCCGGGTCAATGAAAAACTGTTTTTT.